The T cell receptor (beta chain) under discussion was sequenced for a study of shared clonotypes between healthy human individuals. Approximately 82 million PBMCs were counted before genomic DNA extraction. Bulk PBMC genomic DNA spanned ten immunoSEQ deep plates. Under the authors' procedure: ImmunoSEQ junction-only sequences lacked quality scores, so their filtering differed. The table came from immunoSEQ multiplex PCR; TCRdb's copy has only in-frame clones and leaves some out. D and trimming were read from the DNA, whereas the V and J calls and clone size are those reported in that table. The sample lists fewer than 600,000 clones, 75% to 85% occurring once. Whole-study results and caveats: Represented diversity (both genetic and exposure-history) was limited by the small number of donors.

Note on this clone: Its antigen is unidentified.

Germline CDR1 reads SGHAT; CDR2 reads FQNNGV. V shed 1 base and J shed 3 bases, with 13 bases lying between them. This CDR3 spans 15 amino acids. The TCR comes from a middle-aged woman in good health. Some clones in this sample may be carry-over from other donors' samples. This chain connects TRBV11-2 to TRBJ2-7; D uncertain. The specimen sequenced was PBMCs. CDR3 bases: TGTGCCAGCAGCTTAGGGGTTCCCGCCAGCTACGAGCAGTACTTC. This sequence encodes CASSLGVPASYEQYF.